The 27 T cell receptor gamma chains reported below all come from one sample, sequenced in a study of Vδ1+ human thymocytes (dated by TCRdb to the late 2010s). TCRdb lists the instrument as Illumina MiSeq. RNA extraction was performed with the RNeasy mini kit, and reverse transcription was done with Superscript III. To generate the CDR3 amplicons, a multiplex PCR was run using pooled V-gene forward primers together with a constant-region reverse primer that carried Illumina adaptor overhangs. TCRdb called clones anew from the public reads via CATT; matching DNA rows were later pooled. This sample holds tens of thousands of gamma-chain clones; about an eighth were observed only once. The ten largest clones capture over 1.5% of the sample. Their antigen targets remain unknown. Summary of the overall study and its limitations: Thymic TRG and TRD repertoires appeared highly polyclonal with Gaussian CDR3 length distributions, unlike oligoclonal peripheral blood repertoires.

The sample taken for sequencing was Vdelta1+ gamma-delta thymocytes from the thymus. The cell subset or site label, as the study defines it: FACS-sorted CD3+ TCRalphabeta- TCRVdelta1+ TCRVdelta2- thymocytes. Every receptor here comes from a child under two years old who had congenital heart surgery.

This clone was seen a few times. This chain links TRGV2 with TRGJ1 or TRGJ2. The CDR3 has 17 residues. In germline, CDR1 is EGSNGY, CDR2 YDSYNSKV. V trimming: 0 bases; J trimming: 3 bases; junction bases outside the gene matches: 14. This chain's CDR3 is CATWDGALAGAYYKKLF. CDR3 sequence (DNA): TGTGCCACCTGGGACGGGGCGCTAGCGGGGGCTTATTATAAGAAACTCTTT.

The chain carries TRGV9 and TRGJ1 or TRGJ2. This CDR3 is built from 20 residues. V shed 0 bases, J shed 0 bases, and the junction held 20 bases outside the gene matches. Germline V gene sequence: CDR1 GITISATS, CDR2 ISYDGTV (reference sequence). CDR3 amino acids: CALWEVFKIPNPKNYYKKLF. The CDR3 region has the DNA TGTGCCTTGTGGGAGGTGTTTAAAATCCCAAATCCAAAGAATTATTATAAGAAACTCTTT.

This clone was seen more than once but under ten times. The chain couples TRGV9 to TRGJ1 or TRGJ2. This CDR3 contains 13 residues. The V segment lost 3 bases and the J segment 1 base; nucleotides outside the gene matches: 3. The germline V gene has CDR1 GITISATS and CDR2 ISYDGTV (reference sequence). CDR3 residues: CALWENNYYKKLF. The CDR3 DNA is TGTGCCTTGTGGGAGAATAATTATTATAAGAAACTCTTT.

This clone occurred a few times. The chain joins TRGV5 to TRGJ1 or TRGJ2. The CDR3 totals 15 residues. Germline V gene sequence: CDR1 VINAFY, CDR2 YDVSNSKD. The J segment lost 12 bases and the V segment lost 0 bases, leaving 17 bases of the junction unmatched. CDR3 in amino acids: CATWDRRQFGQGKLF. CDR3 in DNA: TGTGCCACCTGGGACAGGCGACAATTCGGGCAAGGGAAACTCTTT.

This clone was seen a handful of times. The chain joins TRGV4 to TRGJ1 or TRGJ2. The V gene end was trimmed by 6 bases and the J gene end by 11 bases; junction bases not matched to a gene: 7. CDR1 EGSTGY and CDR2 YDSYTSSV come from the germline V gene. This CDR3 has 10 amino acids. The CDR3 sequence is CATWRDEKLF. CDR3 DNA: TGTGCCACCTGGAGGGATGAGAAACTCTTT.

This clone appeared a few times. The chain links TRGV9 to TRGJP. Germline V gene lookup returns CDR1 GITISATS and CDR2 ISYDGTV (reference sequence). V dropped 5 bases and J dropped 2; count of bases not matched to a gene: 12. The CDR3 totals 19 residues. The DNA of the CDR3 is TGTGCCTTGTGGGCAGGGATAACACGGCAAGAGTTGGGCAAAAAAATCAAGGTATTT. It codes for CALWAGITRQELGKKIKVF.

Turning to this clone: A much larger clonotype is one base distant, so this may be a read error. This sequence joins TRGV9 and TRGJ1 or TRGJ2. Germline V gives CDR1 GITISATS, CDR2 ISYDGTV (reference sequence). CDR3 size: 12 residues. The junction had 4 bases not matched to a gene; V was cut back by 0 bases and J by 8 bases. This CDR3 reads CALWEVGDKKLF. Here the CDR3 DNA reads TGTGCCTTGTGGGAGGTGGGAGATAAGAAACTCTTT.

The chain has TRGV2 and TRGJ1 or TRGJ2. V shed 0 bases, J shed 9 bases, and the junction held 14 bases outside the gene matches. Per the germline V gene, CDR1 is EGSNGY and CDR2 is YDSYNSKV. The CDR3 has 15 residues. CDR3 region: CATWDGPHLIPKKLF. CDR3 coding DNA: TGTGCCACCTGGGACGGGCCACACCTTATTCCTAAGAAACTCTTT.

The chain couples TRGV4 to TRGJ1 or TRGJ2. Trimming removed 0 bases from V and 10 bases from J; junction bases left unmatched: 12. The V gene's germline CDR1 is EGSTGY and CDR2 YDSYTSSV. The CDR3 runs to 14 residues. The CDR3 region has the DNA TGTGCCACCTGGGATGGGCGTGGATTGGAGAAGAAACTCTTT. The encoded protein is CATWDGRGLEKKLF.

This clone appeared a few times. The V call is TRGV4, the J call TRGJ1 or TRGJ2. Germline V gene lookup returns CDR1 EGSTGY and CDR2 YDSYTSSV. This CDR3 has 13 residues. V gave up 6 bases and J gave up 3 bases; unmatched junction bases: 8. CDR3: CATWLGGYYKKLF. Here the CDR3 DNA reads TGTGCCACCTGGTTAGGAGGTTATTATAAGAAACTCTTT.

With respect to this clone: In the same sample, other DNA sequences code for this CDR3. The chain joins TRGV9 to TRGJP2. The trim removed 0 bases at V and 8 bases at J, leaving 9 bases unmatched. CDR1 GITISATS and CDR2 ISYDGTV come from the germline V gene (reference sequence). The CDR3 totals 15 residues. In nucleotides, the CDR3 is TGTGCCTTGTGGGAGGTGTTCGCTCGGGATTGGATCAAGACGTTT. Amino acids: CALWEVFARDWIKTF.

This clone turned up a few times. This rearrangement joins TRGV5 to TRGJP2. V lost 0 bases to trimming and J lost 5 bases; unmatched junction nucleotides: 3. This CDR3 is 14 amino acids long. Germline-derived CDR1 and CDR2 are VINAFY and YDVSNSKD. In DNA, the CDR3 is TGTGCCACCTGGGACAGGACCAGTGATTGGATCAAGACGTTT. It specifies CATWDRTSDWIKTF.

This clone has a handful of counts. The chain combines TRGV9 with TRGJ1 or TRGJ2. From germline, CDR1 is GITISATS and CDR2 ISYDGTV (reference sequence). V was clipped by 2 bases and J by 10 bases; unmatched bases: 14. This CDR3 is 14 amino acids long. As DNA, the CDR3 is TGTGCCTTGTGGGAGGGCCATTCCCCATCCAAGAAACTCTTT. Translation: CALWEGHSPSKKLF.

With respect to this clone: Other DNA sequences in this specimen translate into the identical CDR3. V gene TRGV4 combines with J gene TRGJ1 or TRGJ2. The CDR3 extends over 11 amino acids. CDR1 is EGSTGY and CDR2 is YDSYTSSV in the germline V gene. The junction had 3 bases not matched to a gene; V was cut back by 0 bases and J by 10 bases. In nucleotides, the CDR3 is TGTGCCACCTGGGATGGGCCCAAGAAACTCTTT. Protein: CATWDGPKKLF.

Notes on this clone: At one boundary the junction diverges from the germline segment, which might be a read error. This chain connects TRGV4 to TRGJ1 or TRGJ2. Per germline, CDR1 EGSTGY and CDR2 YDSYTSSV. The CDR3 loop spans 16 amino acids. The CDR3 loop reads CATWNGLGRGDYKKLF. In DNA form, the CDR3 reads TGTGCCACCTGGAATGGGCTAGGAAGAGGGGATTATAAGAAACTCTTT.

By its share, this clone is medium-sized. This may arise from a read error, as a much more abundant clone is one base away. The chain joins TRGV5 to TRGJ1 or TRGJ2. The CDR3 totals 11 residues. Germline trimming cut 6 bases from V and 4 bases from J; bases unmatched to any gene: 3. Germline V CDR1 and CDR2: VINAFY, YDVSNSKD. The CDR3 DNA sequence: TGTGCCACCTGGAACTATTATAAGAAACTCTTT. Translated, it gives CATWNYYKKLF.

This clone is termed medium-sized (0.01 to 0.1%). At the DNA level, this CDR3 is encoded by other sequences in the same sample as well. This chain connects TRGV9 to TRGJ1 or TRGJ2. In germline, CDR1 is GITISATS, CDR2 ISYDGTV (reference sequence). This CDR3 has 12 residues. V shed 0 bases and J 6 bases; nucleotides not matched to a gene: 2. The CDR3 loop is CALWEVFYKKLF. The DNA for the CDR3 is TGTGCCTTGTGGGAGGTGTTTTATAAGAAACTCTTT.

In its sample, this clone was seen a few times. The V call is TRGV9, the J call TRGJ1 or TRGJ2. Trimming took 0 bases from V and 8 from J; bases not matched to a gene: 16. CDR3 length equals 16 residues. Germline assignment: CDR1 GITISATS and CDR2 ISYDGTV (reference sequence). In DNA, the CDR3 is TGTGCCTTGTGGGAGGTGCACAAATTCCAACAGGATAAGAAACTCTTT. Its protein is CALWEVHKFQQDKKLF.

This clone has more than one count but fewer than ten. V gene TRGV9 combines with J gene TRGJ1 or TRGJ2. The CDR3 has 15 amino acids. Trimming at V came to 0 bases and at J to 4 bases, leaving 9 bases not matched to a gene. Per germline, CDR1 GITISATS and CDR2 ISYDGTV (reference sequence). Written as DNA, the CDR3 is TGTGCCTTGTGGGAGGTGCAAGCCCCATATTATAAGAAACTCTTT. Its protein product is CALWEVQAPYYKKLF.

In its sample, this clone was seen a few times. The rearrangement joins TRGV4 to TRGJP2. The V segment lost 6 bases and the J segment 5 bases; nucleotides outside the gene matches: 6. CDR3 size: 13 residues. CDR1 is EGSTGY, CDR2 YDSYTSSV, per germline. The CDR3 here is CATWKMSDWIKTF. The CDR3 DNA reads TGTGCCACCTGGAAAATGAGTGATTGGATCAAGACGTTT.

This clone is categorized as medium-sized. The chain joins TRGV5 to TRGJ1 or TRGJ2. CDR1 and CDR2 (germline): VINAFY, YDVSNSKD. The CDR3 is 12 amino acids. J lost 1 base, V lost 5 bases, and 2 bases had no gene match. The CDR3 sequence: CATWANYYKKLF. DNA for the CDR3: TGTGCCACCTGGGCTAATTATTATAAGAAACTCTTT.

This clone turned up a few times. One junction end does not reproduce the germline sequence, and a read error may be involved. The genes are TRGV4 and TRGJP2. The CDR3 is 12 amino acids. Germline lookup yields CDR1 EGSTGY and CDR2 YDSYTSSV. The CDR3 region is CATWGSDWIKTF. DNA for the CDR3: TGCGCCACGTGGGGTAGTGATTGGATCAAGACGTTT.

A few counts support this clone. The V gene is TRGV8, the J gene TRGJ1 or TRGJ2. J was trimmed by 0 bases and V by 4 bases; bases with no gene match: 3. CDR3 length: 13 residues. Germline V gives CDR1 VENAVY, CDR2 YDSYNSRV. CDR3 in DNA: TGTGCCACCTGGGAGAAGAATTATTATAAGAAACTCTTT. It translates to CATWEKNYYKKLF.

The genes are TRGV4 and TRGJP2. Per germline, CDR1 EGSTGY and CDR2 YDSYTSSV. After removal of 6 bases from V and 0 bases from J, the junction contained 7 bases not matched to a gene. This CDR3 is 15 amino acids long. DNA for the CDR3: TGTGCCACCTGGAACGCGGATAGTAGTGATTGGATCAAGACGTTT. Translated: CATWNADSSDWIKTF.

This clone rates as large. The chain employs TRGV4 and TRGJ1 or TRGJ2. Unmatched junction bases numbered 0, after V lost 3 bases and J lost 7 bases. This CDR3 is built from 10 residues. CDR1 and CDR2 from the germline V gene are EGSTGY and YDSYTSSV. The CDR3: CATWDYKKLF. The CDR3 DNA follows: TGTGCCACCTGGGATTATAAGAAACTCTTT.

In regard to this clone: At the DNA level, this CDR3 is encoded by other sequences in the same sample as well. The chain recombines TRGV9 with TRGJP. This CDR3 comprises 17 residues. Trimming cost V 2 bases and J 3 bases; bases outside gene matches: 4. Germline V CDR1 and CDR2: GITISATS, ISYDGTV (reference sequence). The DNA of the CDR3 is TGTGCCTTGTGGGAGGCCCTGCAAGAGTTGGGCAAAAAAATCAAGGTATTT. As protein: CALWEALQELGKKIKVF.

In this sample, this clone turned up a few times. J is TRGJ1 or TRGJ2 and V is TRGV5. Germline CDR1 reads VINAFY; CDR2 reads YDVSNSKD. The V and J ends lost 2 bases and 5 bases, in that order; junction bases with no gene match: 9. The CDR3 contains 14 residues. CDR3 in amino acids: CATWDIKTDYKKLF. Written as DNA, the CDR3 is TGTGCCACCTGGGACATAAAAACCGATTATAAGAAACTCTTT.